These 5 T cell receptor beta chains were sequenced from one sample in a study of blood T cell repertoires in COVID-19 (TCRdb year 2020). Library prep was done by the immunoSEQ multiplex PCR assay. The table was pulled from immuneACCESS by TCRdb, which kept in-frame rearrangements only. Such tables lose some clones; where checked, under half of the loss comes from unresolved V genes, and the rest has no known cause. A total of around 400,000 clones appear in this sample, roughly 92% of them only once. The biggest ten clones account for about 0.86% of the sample. Sequencing was performed on PBMCs or T cells enriched from blood (not recorded which). The source of these receptors is a woman in her thirties or forties who had been exposed to COVID-19.

The rearrangement joins TRBV30 to TRBJ1-5; D gene unclear. This CDR3 comprises 14 residues. Germline assignment: CDR1 GTSNPN and CDR2 SVGIG (reference sequence). Trimming left V 1 base short and J 0 bases short, with 7 bases between. CDR3 nucleotides: TGTGCCTGGAGTGGGACTCCTAGCAATCAGCCCCAGCATTTT. Protein: CAWSGTPSNQPQHF. Drawing the rest from reference TRBV30 and TRBJ1-5, the complete variable domain is SQTIHQWPATLVQPVGSPLSLECTVEGTSNPNLYWYRQAAGRGLQLLFYSVGIGQISSEVPQNLSASRPQDRQFILSSKKLLLSDSGFYLCAWSGTPSNQPQHFGDGTRLSIL.

This sequence joins TRBV19 and TRBJ1-2, with unresolved D. The CDR3 is made up of 13 amino acids. Germline CDR1 LNHDA, CDR2 SQIVND (reference sequence). Trimming shortened V by 5 bases and J by 1 base, and 8 bases separated the two germline ends. CDR3 sequence: CASSQTVNYGYTF. CDR3 DNA: TGTGCCAGTAGTCAAACAGTTAACTATGGCTACACCTTC.

The chain links TRBV24-1 to TRBJ2-2; D may be TRBD1 (5 bases). The germline CDR1 and CDR2 sequences are KGHDR and SFDVKD. This CDR3 has 14 residues. V dropped 1 base and J dropped 6 bases, with 8 bases sitting between them. CDR3 in DNA: TGTGCCACCAGTGATTTCAGGGATCCCGGGGAGCTGTTTTTT. This encodes CATSDFRDPGELFF.

V is TRBV9 and J is TRBJ2-7, with TRBD1 identical over 9 bases. The V and J ends lost 3 bases and 9 bases, in that order; junction bases with no gene match: 13. CDR3 length: 15 amino acids. Germline CDR1 SGDLS, CDR2 YYNGEE. The DNA of the CDR3 is TGTGCCAGCAGCGCTGGGACAGGGATCACTAGTGTGCAGTACTTC. Translating gives CASSAGTGITSVQYF.

The CDR3 sequence: CASSQDKKRAFTGELFF. CDR3 nucleotides: TGTGCCAGCAGCCAAGATAAAAAGAGAGCATTCACCGGGGAGCTGTTTTTT. The rearrangement uses TRBV4-2 and TRBJ2-2, with D unclear. This CDR3 contains 17 residues. The V and J ends lost 0 bases and 4 bases respectively, with 15 bases between them. Germline V CDR1 and CDR2: LGHNA, YNFKEQ.